A single sample gave rise to the 22 T cell receptor beta chains below, sequenced in a study of blood T cell repertoires in COVID-19. Profiling relied on immunoSEQ multiplex PCR, and the TCRdb table lists in-frame clones only, not all of them. The profile shows around 340,000 clones, almost 90% of them singletons. Sequencing was performed on PBMCs or T cells enriched from blood (not recorded which). These receptors came from a woman in her thirties who had been exposed to COVID-19.

This chain links TRBV5-6 with TRBJ2-3, with 8 bases that match TRBD1. The CDR3 totals 14 residues. Per the germline V gene, CDR1 is SGHDT and CDR2 is YYEEEE. V dropped 5 bases and J dropped 4; count of bases not matched to a gene: 6. Here the CDR3 DNA reads TGTGCCAGCAGGGACAGGGCGGTCGCAGATACGCAGTATTTT. This translates into CASRDRAVADTQYF.

This clone showed up just a few times. This chain uses TRBV18 with TRBJ2-1, with 11 nucleotides matching TRBD2. V dropped 6 bases and J dropped 4; count of bases not matched to a gene: 2. This CDR3 comprises 14 residues. Germline-derived CDR1 and CDR2 are KGHSH and LQKENI. The CDR3 reads CASSRTSGYNEQFF. DNA for the CDR3: TGTGCCAGCTCCCGGACTAGCGGGTACAATGAGCAGTTCTTC. The full variable domain, its missing parts supplied by reference TRBV18 and TRBJ2-1, is NAGVMQNPRHLVRRRGQEARLRCSPMKGHSHVYWYRQLPEEGLKFMVYLQKENIIDESGMPKERFSAEFPKEGPSILRIQQVVRGDSAAYFCASSRTSGYNEQFFGPGTRLTVL.

The CDR3 sequence: CASSLVRKTEAFF. The CDR3 DNA sequence: TGTGCCAGCAGTTTGGTGAGGAAGACTGAAGCTTTCTTT. The chain employs TRBV27 and TRBJ1-1; no definite D call. Germline CDR1 reads MNHEY; CDR2 reads SMNVEV (reference sequence). Trimming stripped 3 bases from V and 5 bases from J, with 10 bases between. The CDR3 loop spans 13 amino acids.

The chain recombines TRBV23-1 with TRBJ2-3; no clear D. TRBV23-1 is labeled an ORF, and its function is uncertain. The CDR3 extends over 13 amino acids. The V and J ends lost 0 bases and 5 bases respectively, with 6 bases between them. CDR3 in amino acids: CASSQSCGDTQYF. The CDR3 coding sequence is TGCGCCAGCAGTCAATCGTGCGGAGATACGCAGTATTTT.

Only one count was recorded for this clone. The chain is built from TRBV9 and TRBJ2-5; possibly TRBD1 for D (5 bases). There are 14 residues in the CDR3. Trimming left V 0 bases short and J 5 bases short, with 11 bases between. Germline-derived CDR1 and CDR2 are SGDLS and YYNGEE. CDR3 region: CASSVVGQGETQYF. The CDR3 nucleotides are TGTGCCAGCAGCGTAGTGGGGCAGGGTGAGACCCAGTACTTC.

This clone appeared once. The chain combines TRBV10-3 with TRBJ2-1; D is perhaps TRBD1 (6 bases). The CDR3 totals 13 residues. Germline loops: CDR1 ENHRY, CDR2 SYGVKD. V dropped 7 bases and J dropped 7 bases, with 14 bases sitting between them. The CDR3 region has the DNA TGTGCCATCAAGAGGGAAGGGGGTAATGAGCAGTTCTTC. This translates into CAIKREGGNEQFF.

This clone has just a few counts. J is TRBJ1-3 and V is TRBV28; 7 bases map to TRBD1. The germline CDR1 and CDR2 sequences are MDHEN and SYDVKM. The CDR3 has 15 amino acids. Trimming removed 7 bases from V and 4 bases from J; junction bases left unmatched: 10. The CDR3 DNA is TGTGCCAGCATGGAGGCGACAGGGAAGGGAAACACCATATATTTT. It specifies CASMEATGKGNTIYF.

This chain links TRBV21-1 with TRBJ1-2; the table's TRBD1 call for D was not verified on the DNA. TRBV21-1 is shown as a pseudogene. CDR3 length: 16 residues. CDR3 bases: TGTGCCAGCAGCAAACGGGACAGGCAAACTAACTATGGCTACACCTTC. This translates into CASSKRDRQTNYGYTF.

The chain is built from TRBV5-1 and TRBJ2-7, with 10 positions matching TRBD2. CDR1 SGHRS and CDR2 YFSETQ come from the germline V gene. This CDR3 spans 16 amino acids. V shed 4 bases, J shed 5 bases, and the junction held 12 bases outside the gene matches. The CDR3 region is CASSPRGVAGGNEQYF. The CDR3 DNA sequence: TGCGCCAGCAGCCCCCGGGGGGTAGCGGGAGGCAACGAGCAGTACTTC.

V usage is TRBV2 and J usage is TRBJ1-3, with D tentatively TRBD1 (6 bases). V lost 9 bases to trimming and J lost 1 base, with 16 bases between them. The CDR3 is 15 residues long. Germline V CDR1 and CDR2: SNHLY, FYNNEI. CDR3 sequence: CARQSKGVSGNTIYF. CDR3 sequence (DNA): TGTGCCAGACAATCAAAGGGGGTATCTGGAAACACCATATATTTT.

The chain has TRBV30 and TRBJ1-2; D perhaps matches TRBD1 (5 bases). V gave up 3 bases and J gave up 5 bases, with 10 bases separating them. The CDR3 sequence is 12 residues long. CDR1 is GTSNPN, CDR2 SVGIG, per germline (reference sequence). CDR3 in DNA: TGTGCCTGGAGCTCCCAGGGTTATGGCTACACCTTC. This encodes CAWSSQGYGYTF.

The rearrangement joins TRBV28 to TRBJ1-1, with D possibly matching TRBD1 (5 bases). The CDR3 loop spans 15 amino acids. V was shortened by 3 bases and J by 3 bases, with 14 bases between the two germline ends. Germline V gives CDR1 MDHEN, CDR2 SYDVKM. In DNA, the CDR3 is TGTGCCAGCAGTTTTGGAGGGGTGGGGGACACTGAAGCTTTCTTT. It yields the protein CASSFGGVGDTEAFF.

The CDR3 DNA sequence: TGTGCCAGCAGTTCCGGGACAGGGAACTATGGCTACACCTTC. It codes for CASSSGTGNYGYTF. The chain combines TRBV27 with TRBJ1-2, with TRBD1 matching over 9 bases. CDR1 is MNHEY, CDR2 SMNVEV, per germline (reference sequence). With 4 bases clipped from V and 2 bases from J, the junction kept 2 bases outside the gene matches. There are 14 residues in the CDR3.

V gene TRBV28 combines with J gene TRBJ2-1; TRBD1 agrees at 8 bases. The CDR3 totals 16 residues. V lost 4 bases, J lost 2 bases, and 7 bases stayed unmatched. Germline assignment: CDR1 MDHEN and CDR2 SYDVKM. The CDR3 here is CASSSQDRVPYNEQFF. In nucleotides, the CDR3 is TGTGCCAGCAGTTCTCAGGACAGGGTGCCCTACAATGAGCAGTTCTTC.

V and J are TRBV6-5 and TRBJ1-4; the D gene is possibly TRBD1 (5 bases). The germline V gene encodes CDR1 MNHEY and CDR2 SVGAGI. The V end was cut by 4 bases, the J end by 3 bases, with 9 bases between. This CDR3 spans 14 amino acids. CDR3 in DNA: TGTGCCAGCAGTTCAGGGTCCCCTAATGAAAAACTGTTTTTT. It is translated as CASSSGSPNEKLFF.

This chain links TRBV27 with TRBJ2-4; 8 nucleotides match TRBD1. V trimming: 7 bases; J trimming: 8 bases; junction bases outside the gene matches: 19. Germline CDR1 is MNHEY and CDR2 is SMNVEV (reference sequence). The CDR3 contains 17 residues. This chain's CDR3 is CASKGIAGAGGRDIQYF. CDR3 sequence (DNA): TGTGCCAGCAAGGGTATTGCTGGGGCAGGGGGCCGGGACATTCAGTACTTC.

CDR3 residues: CASSERQATYYGYTF. DNA of the CDR3: TGTGCCAGCAGTGAACGCCAGGCTACTTACTATGGCTACACCTTC. The chain couples TRBV2 to TRBJ1-2; unclear D gene. The length of the CDR3 is 15 residues. Trimming shortened V by 2 bases and J by 3 bases, and 13 bases separated the two germline ends. The germline gives CDR1 SNHLY, CDR2 FYNNEI.

The chain couples TRBV28 to TRBJ2-5, with a possible D match to TRBD1 (6 bases). The germline CDR1 and CDR2 sequences are MDHEN and SYDVKM. The CDR3 contains 13 residues. The V end lost 4 bases, the J end lost 5 bases, and 11 bases lay between the germline ends. CDR3 DNA sequence: TGTGCCAGCAGTTCAGGGGAAAGGGAGACCCAGTACTTC. This gives the protein CASSSGERETQYF.

The chain couples TRBV28 to TRBJ1-5, with TRBD1 as a possible D gene (5 bases). Germline loops: CDR1 MDHEN, CDR2 SYDVKM. The V and J ends lost 6 bases and 7 bases respectively, with 19 bases between them. The CDR3 covers 15 residues. CDR3: CASSRGLFSGQPQHF. The CDR3 DNA reads as TGTGCCAGCAGCCGGGGACTATTCAGCGGGCAGCCCCAGCATTTT.

V is TRBV12-3 or TRBV12-4 and J is TRBJ1-2, with D unresolved. This CDR3 is 13 amino acids long. The V gene lost 5 bases and the J gene lost 8 bases, with 15 bases spanning the gap. Here the CDR3 reads CASSPPRGSGYTF. In DNA, the CDR3 is TGTGCCAGCAGTCCCCCTCGGGGTTCGGGCTACACCTTC.

This chain connects TRBV11-2 to TRBJ2-1; D is perhaps TRBD1 (5 bases). Trimming took 3 bases from V and 9 from J, leaving 12 bases between them. Per germline, CDR1 SGHAT and CDR2 FQNNGV. There are 13 residues in the CDR3. The DNA of the CDR3 is TGTGCCAGCAGCTTGATGGGCAGGGCTGAGCAGTTCTTC. It is translated as CASSLMGRAEQFF.

The rearrangement uses TRBV7-9 and TRBJ2-1; D may be TRBD2 (6 bases). This CDR3 spans 14 amino acids. The germline V gene has CDR1 SEHNR and CDR2 FQNEAQ (reference sequence). V was cut by 2 bases and J by 7 bases, with 12 bases left in between. CDR3 coding DNA: TGTGCCAGCAGCTTAATGGGGGGTTCTAATGAGCAGTTCTTC. Its translation is CASSLMGGSNEQFF.